These T cell receptor beta chains were read from a single sample in a study of Ad26.COV2.S vaccination and SARS-CoV-2 variants. Sequenced by immunoSEQ multiplex PCR; TCRdb stores in-frame clones only, minus some. The sample lists about 680,000 clones; around 90% were seen once. The source material was peripheral blood, sampled in a trial of Ad26.COV2.S vaccine versus placebo. Every receptor here comes from a person between 18 and 65 years old who received the Ad26.COV2.S COVID-19 vaccine or a placebo. Each CDR3 is given with its conserved first and last residue. The order of the fields is J gene, V gene, D gene, clone size, CDR3 protein, CDR3 DNA. A D gene is named only where the DNA matches it firmly. The listing skips clone size in some rows; elsewhere it reads once, few, many or a size class.

>TRBJ2-7|TRBV9|TRBD2|-
CASSTGLVTYEQYF
TGTGCCAGCAGCACAGGACTAGTCACCTACGAGCAGTACTTC
>TRBJ2-7|TRBV11-2|TRBD1|-
CASSWTGAYEQYF
TGTGCCAGCAGCTGGACAGGGGCCTACGAGCAGTACTTC
>TRBJ2-2|TRBV2|-|-
CASSEIPAGNTGELFF
TGTGCCAGCAGTGAAATTCCAGCGGGCAACACCGGGGAGCTGTTTTTT
>TRBJ2-3|TRBV5-1|TRBD2|once
CASSLAPSGVTDTQYF
TGCGCCAGCAGCTTGGCCCCTAGCGGGGTCACAGATACGCAGTATTTT
>TRBJ2-5|TRBV3-1/TRBV3-2|-|few
CASSQVGDETQYF
TGTGCCAGCAGCCAAGTGGGGGACGAGACCCAGTACTTC
>TRBJ1-3|TRBV18|-|few
CASSPLDGSSGNTIYF
TGTGCCAGCTCACCTCTTGACGGAAGCTCTGGAAACACCATATATTTT
>TRBJ2-3|TRBV11-2|-|-
CASRQVGTDTQYF
TGTGCCAGCAGACAGGTTGGGACAGATACGCAGTATTTT
>TRBJ2-7|TRBV14|-|-
CASSQDRGAIYEQYF
TGTGCCAGCAGCCAAGATCGGGGGGCGATCTACGAGCAGTACTTC
>TRBJ1-6|TRBV5-1|-|-
CASSPNGANSPLHF
TGCGCCAGCAGCCCCAACGGGGCAAATTCACCCCTCCACTTT
>TRBJ1-1|TRBV19|-|-
CASRSRGMNTEAFF
TGTGCCAGTAGATCGAGGGGTATGAACACTGAAGCTTTCTTT
>TRBJ2-7|TRBV30|-|-
CAWSTWGGSEQYF
TGTGCCTGGAGTACCTGGGGGGGCTCCGAGCAGTACTTC
>TRBJ2-2|TRBV7-8|TRBD2|-
CASSASSGGISGELFF
TGTGCCAGCAGCGCCTCTAGCGGGGGGATCTCCGGGGAGCTGTTTTTT
>TRBJ2-3|TRBV18|-|-
CASSPPRGTDTQYF
TGTGCCAGCTCACCACCTCGAGGCACAGATACGCAGTATTTT
>TRBJ1-6|TRBV7-2|-|-
CASSGSLKEDSPLHF
TGTGCCAGCAGCGGAAGTCTTAAAGAGGATTCACCCCTCCACTTT
>TRBJ2-7|TRBV4-3|TRBD1|-
CASSQEPGQQFYEQYF
TGCGCCAGCAGCCAAGAGCCGGGACAGCAATTCTACGAGCAGTACTTC
>TRBJ1-5|TRBV2|-|-
CASSDRGGAGQPQHF
TGTGCCAGCAGTGATCGGGGGGGCGCGGGTCAGCCCCAGCATTTT
>TRBJ2-5|TRBV5-1|TRBD2|-
CASSFPGGPETQYF
TGCGCCAGCAGCTTCCCGGGGGGGCCGGAGACCCAGTACTTC
>TRBJ2-5|TRBV24-1|TRBD2|-
CATGVAGGETQYF
TGTGCCACCGGGGTAGCGGGTGGAGAGACCCAGTACTTC
>TRBJ2-1|TRBV30|-|-
CAWRPGGQHNEQFF
TGTGCCTGGAGGCCGGGGGGCCAACACAATGAGCAGTTCTTC
>TRBJ2-7|TRBV7-9|-|-
CASSPGGTYEQYF
TGTGCCAGCAGCCCCGGGGGCACCTACGAGCAGTACTTC
>TRBJ1-4|TRBV9|-|once
CASSVAPGLSNEKLFF
TGTGCCAGCAGCGTAGCTCCAGGGCTATCTAATGAAAAACTGTTTTTT
>TRBJ2-6|TRBV5-4|-|-
CASSGARGFSGRANVLTF
TGTGCCAGCAGCGGCGCTAGGGGTTTCTCTGGAAGGGCCAACGTCCTGACTTTC
>TRBJ1-4|TRBV11-2|-|-
CASSLGAGNEKLFF
TGTGCCAGCAGCTTAGGAGCGGGGAATGAAAAACTGTTTTTT
>TRBJ1-2|TRBV30|TRBD1|-
CAWRGPGQGPYYGYTF
TGTGCCTGGAGGGGTCCGGGACAGGGGCCATACTATGGCTACACCTTC
>TRBJ1-3|TRBV6-5|-|-
CASSYTSGNTIYF
TGTGCCAGCAGTTACACTTCCGGAAACACCATATATTTT
>TRBJ2-1|TRBV30|-|-
CAWSRGTADNEQFF
TGTGCCTGGAGTCGCGGGACGGCGGACAATGAGCAGTTCTTC
>TRBJ1-2|TRBV5-4|TRBD1|-
CASSRGQAAPNTF
TGTGCCAGCAGCCGGGGACAGGCTGCTCCCAATACCTTC
>TRBJ1-1|TRBV18|TRBD1|-
CASSPPRGGTNTEAFF
TGTGCCAGCTCACCACCCAGGGGGGGGACGAACACTGAAGCTTTCTTT
>TRBJ2-3|TRBV9|-|-
CASSAHGALVGDTQYF
TGTGCCAGCAGTGCCCATGGGGCCTTAGTAGGAGATACGCAGTATTTT
>TRBJ2-7|TRBV19|TRBD1|-
CASSSGGLGSYEQYF
TGTGCCAGTAGCTCAGGGGGATTAGGATCGTACGAGCAGTACTTC
>TRBJ2-7|TRBV23-1|-|-
CASSQSEEPPRLYEQYF
TGCGCCAGCAGTCAATCTGAGGAACCACCCCGTCTTTACGAGCAGTACTTC
>TRBJ1-2|TRBV7-6|TRBD1|-
CASSPGTANYGYTF
TGTGCCAGCAGCCCCGGGACAGCTAACTATGGCTACACCTTC
>TRBJ1-2|TRBV30|TRBD1|-
CAWTSNLGTGDSYGYTF
TGTGCCTGGACTTCGAATTTGGGGACAGGGGATAGCTATGGCTACACCTTC
>TRBJ2-2|TRBV9|-|-
CASRLGTVNTGELFF
TGTGCCAGCAGGCTGGGGACGGTTAACACCGGGGAGCTGTTTTTT
>TRBJ1-2|TRBV4-3|-|-
CASSQDRAVWSYTF
TGCGCCAGCAGCCAAGACAGGGCCGTTTGGAGCTACACCTTC
>TRBJ1-2|TRBV5-4|-|-
CASSAGTESYGYTF
TGTGCCAGCAGCGCCGGGACCGAGTCCTATGGCTACACCTTC
>TRBJ2-1|TRBV27|TRBD2|-
CASSRGTSYNEQFF
TGTGCCAGCAGTCGCGGGACTAGCTACAATGAGCAGTTCTTC
>TRBJ1-4|TRBV10-3|-|-
CATSNRAGEKLFF
TGTGCCACCTCTAACAGGGCAGGAGAAAAACTGTTTTTT
>TRBJ2-7|TRBV27|TRBD1|-
CASKPGQGATGEQYF
TGTGCCAGCAAGCCGGGACAGGGAGCTACGGGGGAGCAGTACTTC
>TRBJ2-7|TRBV21-1|-|-
CASSKRSPSGEQYF
TGTGCCAGCAGCAAAAGGAGTCCCTCCGGCGAGCAGTACTTC
>TRBJ2-3|TRBV27|TRBD1|-
CASSSRSRTGHTDTQYF
TGTGCCAGCAGTTCAAGATCCCGGACAGGGCACACAGATACGCAGTATTTT
>TRBJ2-7|TRBV2|-|once
CASSSKQTRDKNEQYF
TGTGCCAGCAGCTCTAAACAAACCCGGGACAAGAACGAGCAGTACTTC
>TRBJ2-1|TRBV18|TRBD1|-
CASSSGTGDWNEQFF
TGTGCCAGCTCCTCTGGGACAGGGGACTGGAATGAGCAGTTCTTC
>TRBJ2-7|TRBV5-1|-|-
CASSSSGAGFGEQYF
TGCGCCAGCAGCTCTTCTGGCGCAGGGTTTGGAGAGCAGTACTTC
>TRBJ2-7|TRBV29-1|-|-
CSVLGGHSYEQYF
TGCAGCGTTCTGGGGGGGCACTCGTACGAGCAGTACTTC
>TRBJ1-3|TRBV19|-|few
CASADRSSGNTIYF
TGTGCCAGCGCCGACAGGTCCTCTGGAAACACCATATATTTT
>TRBJ1-1|TRBV19|-|-
CASSIGGVNTEAFF
TGTGCCAGTAGTATAGGAGGGGTGAACACTGAAGCTTTCTTT
>TRBJ1-3|TRBV7-9|TRBD1|-
CASSYGTDSGNTIYF
TGTGCCAGCAGCTACGGGACAGACTCTGGAAACACCATATATTTT
>TRBJ1-5|TRBV28|TRBD1|few
CASSPTGFQPQHF
TGTGCCAGCAGTCCGACAGGGTTTCAGCCCCAGCATTTT
>TRBJ1-3|TRBV3-1/TRBV3-2|TRBD1|-
CASSRMGQFSGNTIYF
TGTGCCAGCAGCCGCATGGGACAGTTCTCTGGAAACACCATATATTTT
>TRBJ2-3|TRBV12-5|-|-
CASGWVIWGYF
TGTGCTAGTGGTTGGGTGATATGGGGGTATTTT
>TRBJ1-2|TRBV7-9|-|-
CASSFGEQGYTF
TGTGCCAGCAGCTTTGGCGAGCAGGGCTACACCTTC
>TRBJ2-7|TRBV7-2|-|-
CASSLGAPGHHLLDEQYF
TGTGCCAGCAGCTTAGGGGCCCCGGGACACCACCTCTTAGACGAGCAGTACTTC
>TRBJ2-3|TRBV5-1|-|-
CASSAGPSSTDTQYF
TGCGCCAGCAGCGCGGGACCGAGCAGCACAGATACGCAGTATTTT
>TRBJ1-2|TRBV7-9|TRBD1|-
CASSLTTGAGYTF
TGTGCCAGCAGCCTCACGACAGGGGCCGGCTACACCTTC